These 26 T cell receptor beta chains share one sample of origin, sequenced in a study of T-cell memory formation after mild COVID-19. TCRdb itself ran the 5' RACE reads through MiXCR, one entry per CDR3 protein. The table records about 270,000 distinct CDR3 sequences, over 15% of them present only once. Material for sequencing was PBMCs or a T cell subset sorted from them (not recorded which). The receptors here all came from a man younger than 30 who had mild COVID-19 (a few samples of this study predate the infection). Cell type and time point are not known.

This clonotype was detected a few times. The J gene is TRBJ1-2, the V gene TRBV7-2; D remains ambiguous. With 2 bases removed from V and 2 bases from J, the gap between germline ends came to 9 bases. There are 14 residues in the CDR3. The germline CDR1 and CDR2 sequences are SGHTA and FQGNSA. The CDR3 reads CASSLKTLNYGYTF. DNA of the CDR3: TGTGCCAGCAGCTTAAAAACCTTAAACTATGGCTACACCTTC.

V usage is TRBV11-2 and J usage is TRBJ2-7, with 7 bases aligning to TRBD1. Trimming cost V 5 bases and J 5 bases; bases outside gene matches: 12. This CDR3 contains 15 residues. Germline CDR1 SGHAT, CDR2 FQNNGV. The chain's CDR3 is CASSHKPTGWNEQYF. The CDR3 DNA sequence: TGTGCCAGCAGCCATAAGCCGACAGGGTGGAACGAGCAGTACTTC.

This clonotype came up a few times. The chain uses TRBV20-1 and TRBJ1-2, with D possibly matching TRBD1 (5 bases). V lost 3 bases to trimming and J lost 8 bases, with 19 bases between them. CDR1 and CDR2 (germline): DFQATT, SNEGSKA (reference sequence). This CDR3 spans 14 amino acids. CDR3 nucleotide sequence: TGCAGTGCTAGGGCCCGGGACCCTCTGCGGGGCTACACCTTC. It codes for CSARARDPLRGYTF.

This clonotype has a handful of counts. This chain connects TRBV20-1 to TRBJ2-3, with 13 positions matching TRBD2. The germline gives CDR1 DFQATT, CDR2 SNEGSKA (reference sequence). CDR3 length equals 14 residues. The junction had 3 bases not matched to a gene; V was cut back by 5 bases and J by 4 bases. CDR3 sequence (DNA): TGCAGTGCTTCCGGGACTAGCGGGGCAGATACGCAGTATTTT. As protein: CSASGTSGADTQYF.

This clonotype was observed a few times. The V call is TRBV29-1, the J call TRBJ2-5; no clear D. Deletions cut 3 bases from V and 3 bases from J, with 8 bases between. Germline V CDR1 and CDR2: SQVTM, ANQGSEA. There are 12 residues in the CDR3. This chain's CDR3 is CSVEAGKETQYF. CDR3 sequence (DNA): TGCAGCGTTGAGGCTGGGAAAGAGACCCAGTACTTC.

Note on this clonotype: A clone one base away is much larger, so this may be a read error. The V call is TRBV5-5, the J call TRBJ2-5; D uncertain. Germline CDR1 is SGHKS and CDR2 is YYEKEE (reference sequence). The CDR3 is 13 amino acids. The CDR3 region has the DNA TGTGCCAGCAGCGCGCATCCCAAAGATACCCAGTACTTC. It specifies CASSAHPKDTQYF.

The chain links TRBV6-6 to TRBJ1-5; D gene uncertain. The CDR3 is 9 amino acids. The germline CDR1 and CDR2 sequences are MNHNY and SVGAGI (reference sequence). Trimming took off 11 bases at V and 8 bases at J, with 7 bases between the two ends. This CDR3 reads CAGGEPQHF. Written as DNA, the CDR3 is TGTGCCGGCGGAGAGCCCCAGCATTTT.

This clonotype was seen more than once but under ten times. The chain couples TRBV12-3 or TRBV12-4 to TRBJ2-7, with 7 bases aligning to TRBD2. With V trimmed by 4 bases and J by 0 bases, 9 bases remained unmatched. The CDR3 length is 16 residues. CDR3 in amino acids: CASSSWGGGSSYEQYF. CDR3 nucleotides: TGTGCCAGCAGTTCCTGGGGGGGTGGGAGCTCCTACGAGCAGTACTTC.

V and J are TRBV5-1 and TRBJ1-2, with 7 positions matching TRBD1. The length of the CDR3 is 14 residues. Trimming removed 4 bases from V and 5 bases from J; junction bases left unmatched: 8. Germline V CDR1 and CDR2: SGHRS, YFSETQ. CDR3 region: CASSEPGQTYGYTF. CDR3 in DNA: TGCGCCAGCAGCGAACCGGGACAGACATATGGCTACACCTTC.

V is TRBV7-9 and J is TRBJ2-2; no clear D gene. Germline V lookup: CDR1 SEHNR, CDR2 FQNEAQ (reference sequence). V lost 2 bases to trimming and J lost 4 bases, with 17 bases between them. There are 17 residues in the CDR3. CDR3 region: CASSLFRPLRSTGELFF. CDR3 bases: TGTGCCAGCAGCTTATTTCGGCCCCTTCGAAGCACCGGGGAGCTGTTTTTT.

This clonotype was recorded a few times. The V and J genes are TRBV6-5 and TRBJ1-4, with no clear D. This CDR3 is 15 amino acids long. The ends were cut back, 2 bases at V and 0 bases at J, with 7 bases in the middle. Germline V lookup: CDR1 MNHEY, CDR2 SVGAGI. The CDR3 protein is CASSYGVTTNEKLFF. CDR3 bases: TGTGCCAGCAGTTACGGGGTAACAACTAATGAAAAACTGTTTTTT.

The chain uses TRBV29-1 and TRBJ2-2; D might be TRBD1 (6 bases). Trimming took off 6 bases at V and 7 bases at J, with 24 bases between the two ends. The CDR3 totals 16 residues. The germline V gene encodes CDR1 SQVTM and CDR2 ANQGSEA. In nucleotides, the CDR3 is TGCAGCGTGTTTTCAGGGGACCTTTCGCTTGGCGGGGAGCTGTTTTTT. Translation gives CSVFSGDLSLGGELFF.

The chain combines TRBV14 with TRBJ2-1, with D unclear. Looked up from germline, CDR1 is SGHDN and CDR2 is FVKESK. Trimming left V 2 bases short and J 8 bases short, with 16 bases between. The CDR3 totals 15 residues. The CDR3 nucleotides read TGTGCCAGCAGCCAATCCCTTGGACGGGTCTATGAGCAGTTCTTC. It encodes CASSQSLGRVYEQFF.

This clonotype was observed a handful of times. The rearrangement links TRBV18 to TRBJ2-3; 9 nucleotides agree with TRBD1. The CDR3 spans 16 residues. Germline-derived CDR1 and CDR2 are KGHSH and LQKENI. Trimming removed 3 bases from V and 3 bases from J; junction bases left unmatched: 7. The DNA of the CDR3 is TGTGCCAGCTCACCCCTTGACAGGGGGGTAACAGATACGCAGTATTTT. Encoded protein: CASSPLDRGVTDTQYF.

This clonotype occurred a few times. The chain combines TRBV27 with TRBJ1-4, with 7 nucleotides matching TRBD1. V dropped 5 bases and J dropped 4; count of bases not matched to a gene: 7. Germline V gene sequence: CDR1 MNHEY, CDR2 SMNVEV (reference sequence). The CDR3 sequence is 15 residues long. This CDR3 reads CASSPRTGFNEKLFF. Written as DNA, the CDR3 is TGTGCCAGCAGTCCCAGGACAGGCTTTAATGAAAAACTGTTTTTT.

The chain is built from TRBV25-1 and TRBJ2-5; the match to TRBD2 covers 9 bases. The CDR3 is 17 residues long. CDR1 MGHDK and CDR2 SYGVNS come from the germline V gene. The ends lost 2 bases at V and 1 base at J; junction bases unmatched: 8. CDR3 in DNA: TGTGCCAGCAGTGAAAGGGCAGCGGGGGGACCCCAAGAGACCCAGTACTTC. Translation: CASSERAAGGPQETQYF.

This clonotype has more than one count but fewer than ten. V is TRBV19 and J is TRBJ2-7; tentative D call: TRBD2 (5 bases). Trimming removed 9 bases at V and 1 base at J, with 16 bases between. Germline lookup yields CDR1 LNHDA and CDR2 SQIVND (reference sequence). The CDR3 totals 14 residues. The CDR3 reads CARTTEDPSYEQYV. The CDR3 coding sequence is TGTGCCAGAACCACGGAGGACCCATCCTACGAGCAGTACGTC.

This chain uses TRBV5-6 with TRBJ2-7, with D maybe TRBD2 (6 bases). Germline V gene sequence: CDR1 SGHDT, CDR2 YYEEEE. The CDR3 has 15 amino acids. Trimming cost V 4 bases and J 0 bases, with 14 bases left between them. Here the CDR3 DNA reads TGTGCCAGCAGCCGGGACTTCCTCTACTCCTACGAGCAGTACTTC. Its translation is CASSRDFLYSYEQYF. Based on the CDR3 plus reference TRBV5-6 and TRBJ2-7, the full variable domain is DAGVTQSPTHLIKTRGQQVTLRCSPKSGHDTVSWYQQALGQGPQFIFQYYEEEERQRGNFPDRFSGHQFPNYSSELNVNALLLGDSALYLCASSRDFLYSYEQYFGPGTRLTVT.

The rearrangement links TRBV19 to TRBJ2-3; 8 nucleotides align to TRBD2. Trimming cost V 2 bases and J 6 bases; bases outside gene matches: 10. CDR3 size: 16 residues. CDR1 is LNHDA and CDR2 is SQIVND in the germline V gene (reference sequence). The CDR3, as DNA: TGTGCCAGTAGTATATCGGTCGCGGGGGGCCAGGATACGCAGTATTTT. This encodes CASSISVAGGQDTQYF.

This sequence joins TRBV5-1 and TRBJ1-2, with 7 bases fitting TRBD1. The V gene end was trimmed by 4 bases and the J gene end by 8 bases; junction bases not matched to a gene: 11. Per germline, CDR1 SGHRS and CDR2 YFSETQ. This CDR3 is built from 14 residues. The CDR3 here is CASSGGQALSGYTF. The CDR3 DNA sequence: TGCGCCAGCAGCGGCGGACAGGCTCTATCGGGCTACACCTTC.

The V gene is TRBV27, the J gene TRBJ2-7, with a possible D match to TRBD1 (5 bases). CDR3 length: 12 residues. Per the germline V gene, CDR1 is MNHEY and CDR2 is SMNVEV (reference sequence). V lost 3 bases and J lost 6, with 9 bases in between. The DNA for the CDR3 is TGTGCCAGCAGTTTTCAGGGATCCGAGCAGTACTTC. Encoded protein: CASSFQGSEQYF.

This clonotype occurred a few times. This sequence joins TRBV11-2 and TRBJ1-1; TRBD1 matches 9 bases. The CDR3 consists of 13 residues. The V gene end was trimmed by 3 bases and the J gene end by 10 bases; junction bases not matched to a gene: 6. Per the germline V gene, CDR1 is SGHAT and CDR2 is FQNNGV. CDR3 residues: CASSFYRGRGAFF. The DNA of the CDR3 is TGTGCCAGCAGCTTTTACAGGGGGCGCGGAGCTTTCTTT.

The rearrangement links TRBV6-2 or TRBV6-3 to TRBJ2-7; D is uncertain. V was cut by 6 bases and J by 2 bases, with 17 bases left in between. Looked up from germline, CDR1 is MNHEY and CDR2 is SVGEGT. The CDR3 is made up of 15 amino acids. The CDR3 spells CASSYGQVKAYEQYV. DNA for the CDR3: TGTGCCAGCAGCTACGGGCAGGTCAAAGCCTACGAGCAGTACGTC.

The chain uses TRBV7-3 and TRBJ2-2; no clear D gene. V was trimmed by 1 base and J by 2 bases, leaving 2 bases between them. The CDR3 spans 13 residues. Germline V gene data show CDR1 as SGHTA and CDR2 as FQGTGA. CDR3 residues: CASSLKNTGELFF. The DNA for the CDR3 is TGTGCCAGCAGCTTAAAAAACACCGGGGAGCTGTTTTTT.

The gene calls are TRBV6-5 and TRBJ1-2; 7 bases are a match to TRBD1. The V gene's germline CDR1 is MNHEY and CDR2 SVGAGI. The CDR3 has 15 amino acids. J gave up 2 bases and V 0 bases, and 3 bases lay outside the gene matches. The CDR3 region is CASSYSGGQNYGYTF. As DNA, the CDR3 is TGTGCCAGCAGTTACTCAGGGGGCCAGAACTATGGCTACACCTTC.

CDR3 nucleotide sequence: TGTGCCAGCAGCCCTGTGACAGGACATAGCAATCAGCCCCAGCATTTT. This codes for CASSPVTGHSNQPQHF. The rearrangement uses TRBV27 and TRBJ1-5; perhaps TRBD1 as D (6 bases). Germline CDR1 is MNHEY and CDR2 is SMNVEV (reference sequence). V lost 6 bases and J lost 0, with 15 bases in between. The CDR3 length is 16 residues.